This TCR beta chain was captured by sequencing in a study of blood T cells in healthy people across ages. Points from the study as a whole: Aged donors had fewer naive CD4+ cells and lower diversity than long-lived donors. What prevented conclusive comparison of naive and antigen-experienced cells was that PBMCs were unsorted. The unknown donor CMV status may have confounded expanded clonotype changes.

Points on this clonotype: Its antigen remains unidentified.

Primed by a sample-barcoded 5' primer and a J-beta primer mix, a second PCR proceeded for roughly 7 to 12 cycles. At least 2.5 million CDR3-containing paired-end reads were obtained per sample. TCRdb fed the 5' RACE reads into MiXCR, producing one record per CDR3 protein. Here the sample spans roughly 1.6 million distinct CDR3 sequences, roughly 32% being singletons. This clonotype originated in a woman in her twenties or thirties in good health. Sequenced input: blood.

CDR3 amino acids: CASSWGTVSSYEQYF. In DNA form, the CDR3 reads TGTGCCAGCAGCTGGGGTACCGTGAGCTCCTACGAGCAGTACTTC. The rearrangement links TRBV5-6 to TRBJ2-7; D unclear. This CDR3 is 15 amino acids long. Germline V gives CDR1 SGHDT, CDR2 YYEEEE. V lost 3 bases and J 0 bases, leaving 13 bases between the germline ends. The variable domain in full, with the rest retrieved from reference TRBV5-6 and TRBJ2-7, is DAGVTQSPTHLIKTRGQQVTLRCSPKSGHDTVSWYQQALGQGPQFIFQYYEEEERQRGNFPDRFSGHQFPNYSSELNVNALLLGDSALYLCASSWGTVSSYEQYFGPGTRLTVT.